Listed below are T cell receptor beta chains from one sample, sequenced in a study of T cells after yellow fever vaccination. TCRdb redid the calling of the 5' RACE reads with MiXCR, one entry per CDR3 protein. The profile shows just under 600,000 distinct CDR3 sequences, roughly 13% of them singletons. The starting material was PBMCs, obtained on the day of the yellow fever booster vaccination. These receptors were collected from a man aged 25 to 40 who received the YFV17D yellow fever vaccine. Each CDR3 is given with its conserved first and last residue. The D gene is left open where the match is weak. Size is stated for part of the rows, as once, few or many counts, or as a class when the clone is expanded.

d_gene	j_gene	abundance	v_gene	CDR3nt	CDR3aa
.	TRBJ2-3	few	TRBV7-9	TGTGCCAGCAGCTTTGAGACGCAGTATTTT	CASSFETQYF
TRBD2	TRBJ2-4	many	TRBV7-2	TGTGCCAGCAGCCCCGGGACTACCAAAAACATTCAGTACTTC	CASSPGTTKNIQYF
.	TRBJ2-7	many	TRBV4-3	TGCGCCAGCAGCCAAGAAAGTACGGGACTCGGGACTTACGAGCAGTACTTC	CASSQESTGLGTYEQYF
TRBD2	TRBJ2-5	.	TRBV3-1	TGTGCCAGCAGCCAAGACCCTAGCGGGAGTTCGTACCAAGAGACCCAGTACTTC	CASSQDPSGSSYQETQYF
.	TRBJ2-5	.	TRBV5-1	TGCGCCAGCAGCTTGGGGACCGACCCCCGCCGAGAGACCCAGTACTTC	CASSLGTDPRRETQYF
TRBD1	TRBJ2-1	few	TRBV12-3/TRBV12-4	TGTGCCAGCAGTTTCGGGACAGGGCGGGTGGGTGAGCAGTTCTTC	CASSFGTGRVGEQFF
TRBD2	TRBJ2-7	many	TRBV6-4	TGTGCCAGCAGTGACTCGCCCCAGCGGGGGGACTACGAGCAGTACTTC	CASSDSPQRGDYEQYF
TRBD1	TRBJ1-3	few	TRBV6-1	TGTGCCAGCGAACAGGGGGGAAGCTCTGGAAACACCATATATTTT	CASEQGGSSGNTIYF
TRBD2	TRBJ2-2	.	TRBV4-2	TGTGCCAGCAGCCGAACCGGGACTAGCGGGTACACCGGGGAGCTGTTTTTT	CASSRTGTSGYTGELFF
.	TRBJ2-1	.	TRBV20-1	TGCAGTGCTAGTCCGCTTGCGGGCCGTTACAATGAGCAGTTCTTC	CSASPLAGRYNEQFF
.	TRBJ2-7	few	TRBV9	TGTGCCAGCAGCGTGTCCGCCATTGACGAGCAGTACTTC	CASSVSAIDEQYF
TRBD2	TRBJ2-1	few	TRBV20-1	TGCAGTGCATGGAGGGGACTAGCGGGAGAAGAGCAGTTCTTC	CSAWRGLAGEEQFF
.	TRBJ2-5	few	TRBV25-1	TGTGCCAGCAGTGAATACGGGGCTCGAGAGACCCAGTACTTC	CASSEYGARETQYF
.	TRBJ2-6	few	TRBV6-2/TRBV6-3	TGTGCCAGCAGTTACTCGCTCCGGGGTGGTGCAGGGGAAATTGCTGGGGCCAACGTCCTGACTTTC	CASSYSLRGGAGEIAGANVLTF
.	TRBJ2-3	.	TRBV15	TGTGCCACCAGCATCCGAGGGGGATCTGGCACAGATACGCAGTATTTT	CATSIRGGSGTDTQYF
.	TRBJ2-7	few	TRBV15	TGTGCCACCAGCAGAGAAAGCGGTCCCTACTACGAGCAGTACTTC	CATSRESGPYYEQYF
.	TRBJ2-5	.	TRBV18	TGTGCCAACCAAGAGACCCAGTACTTC	CANQETQYF
TRBD2	TRBJ2-7	few	TRBV7-2	TGTGCCAGCAGACCAGGAGTAGCGGGAGAAAACGAGCAGTACTTC	CASRPGVAGENEQYF
.	TRBJ2-6	few	TRBV6-2/TRBV6-3	TGTGCCTCCGACGGCCAACCGGGGGGGGCCAACGTCCTGACTTTC	CASDGQPGGANVLTF